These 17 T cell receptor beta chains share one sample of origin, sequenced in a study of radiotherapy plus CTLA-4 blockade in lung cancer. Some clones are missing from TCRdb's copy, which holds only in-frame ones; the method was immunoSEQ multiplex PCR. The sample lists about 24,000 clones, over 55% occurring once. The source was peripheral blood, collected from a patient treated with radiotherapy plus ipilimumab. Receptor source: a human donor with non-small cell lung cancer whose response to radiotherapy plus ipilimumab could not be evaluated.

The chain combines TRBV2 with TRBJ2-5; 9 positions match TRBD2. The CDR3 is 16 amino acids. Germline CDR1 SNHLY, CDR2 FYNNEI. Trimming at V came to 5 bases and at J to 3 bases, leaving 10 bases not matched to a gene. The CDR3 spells CASSRGLAGGEETQYF. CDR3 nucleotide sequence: TGTGCCAGCAGTCGAGGGCTTGCGGGAGGGGAAGAGACCCAGTACTTC.

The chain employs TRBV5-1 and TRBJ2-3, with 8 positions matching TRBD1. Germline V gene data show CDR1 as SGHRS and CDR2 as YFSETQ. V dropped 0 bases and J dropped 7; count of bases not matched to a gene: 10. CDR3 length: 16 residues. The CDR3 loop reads CASSLGAQGASYTQYF. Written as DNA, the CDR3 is TGCGCCAGCAGCTTGGGGGCCCAGGGGGCGTCCTATACGCAGTATTTT.

CDR3 coding DNA: TGCGCCAGCAGGCCCACTGCCAGCGGTACTCCCTACGAGCAGTACTTC. It encodes CASRPTASGTPYEQYF. The chain carries TRBV5-1 and TRBJ2-5; a weak D match, TRBD2 (5 bases). The DNA end is a closer match to TRBJ2-7, so the J assignment may be wrong. The CDR3 runs 16 residues. Germline V gene data show CDR1 as SGHRS and CDR2 as YFSETQ.

The CDR3 reads CASRTGEDSPLHF. CDR3 coding DNA: TGCGCCAGCCGGACAGGGGAGGATTCACCCCTCCACTTT. The rearrangement links TRBV10-1 to TRBJ1-6, with 9 bases fitting TRBD1. In germline, CDR1 is WNHNN, CDR2 SYGVQD (reference sequence). V trimming: 8 bases; J trimming: 8 bases; junction bases outside the gene matches: 4. This CDR3 contains 13 residues.

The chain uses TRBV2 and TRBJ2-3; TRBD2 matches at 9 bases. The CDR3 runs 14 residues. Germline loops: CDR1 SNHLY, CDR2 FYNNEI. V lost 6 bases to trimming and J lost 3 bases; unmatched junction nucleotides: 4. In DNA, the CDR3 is TGTGCCAGCAGGCGGGAGGGCCTTACAGATACGCAGTATTTT. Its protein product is CASRREGLTDTQYF.

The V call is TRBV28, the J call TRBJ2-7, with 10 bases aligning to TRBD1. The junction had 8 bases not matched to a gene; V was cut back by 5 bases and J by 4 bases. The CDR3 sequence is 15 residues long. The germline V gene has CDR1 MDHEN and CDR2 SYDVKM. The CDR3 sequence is CASSALGTGAYEQYF. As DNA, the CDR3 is TGTGCCAGCAGTGCTCTGGGGACAGGGGCGTACGAGCAGTACTTC.

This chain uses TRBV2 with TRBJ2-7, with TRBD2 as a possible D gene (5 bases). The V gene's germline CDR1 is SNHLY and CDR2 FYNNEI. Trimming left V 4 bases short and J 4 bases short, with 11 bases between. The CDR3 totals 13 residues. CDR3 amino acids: CASSVGIEYEQYF. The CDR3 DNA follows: TGTGCCAGCAGTGTCGGGATTGAGTACGAGCAGTACTTC.

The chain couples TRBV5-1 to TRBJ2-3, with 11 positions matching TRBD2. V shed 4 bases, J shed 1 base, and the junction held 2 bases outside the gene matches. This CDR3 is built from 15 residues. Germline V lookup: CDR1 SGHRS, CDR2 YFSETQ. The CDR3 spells CASSELAGGTDTQYF. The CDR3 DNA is TGCGCCAGCAGCGAACTAGCGGGAGGCACAGATACGCAGTATTTT.

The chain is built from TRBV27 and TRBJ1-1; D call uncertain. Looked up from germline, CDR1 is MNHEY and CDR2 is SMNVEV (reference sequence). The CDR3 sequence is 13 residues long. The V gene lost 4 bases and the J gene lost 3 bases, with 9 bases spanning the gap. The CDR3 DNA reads TGTGCCAGCAGTTGGACTGGGGACACTGAAGCTTTCTTT. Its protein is CASSWTGDTEAFF.

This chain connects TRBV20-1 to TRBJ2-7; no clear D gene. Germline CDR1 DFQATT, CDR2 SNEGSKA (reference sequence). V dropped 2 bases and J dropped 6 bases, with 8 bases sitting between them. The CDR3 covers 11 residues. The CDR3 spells CSARLLAEQYF. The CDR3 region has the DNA TGCAGTGCTAGACTCCTGGCCGAGCAGTACTTC.

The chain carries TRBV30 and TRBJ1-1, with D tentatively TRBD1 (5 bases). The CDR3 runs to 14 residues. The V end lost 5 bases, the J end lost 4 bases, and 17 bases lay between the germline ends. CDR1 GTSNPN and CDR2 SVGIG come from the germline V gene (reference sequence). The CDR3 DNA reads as TGTGCCTGGTCGCCTGGGGGGAGAGGCACTGAAGCTTTCTTT. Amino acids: CAWSPGGRGTEAFF.

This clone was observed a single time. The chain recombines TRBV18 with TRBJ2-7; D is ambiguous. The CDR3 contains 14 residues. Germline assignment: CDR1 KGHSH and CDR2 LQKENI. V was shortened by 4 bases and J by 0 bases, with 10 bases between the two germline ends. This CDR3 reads CASSQLPSSYEQYF. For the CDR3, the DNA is TGTGCCAGCTCACAACTCCCGAGCTCCTACGAGCAGTACTTC. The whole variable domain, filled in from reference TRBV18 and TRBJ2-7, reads NAGVMQNPRHLVRRRGQEARLRCSPMKGHSHVYWYRQLPEEGLKFMVYLQKENIIDESGMPKERFSAEFPKEGPSILRIQQVVRGDSAAYFCASSQLPSSYEQYFGPGTRLTVT.

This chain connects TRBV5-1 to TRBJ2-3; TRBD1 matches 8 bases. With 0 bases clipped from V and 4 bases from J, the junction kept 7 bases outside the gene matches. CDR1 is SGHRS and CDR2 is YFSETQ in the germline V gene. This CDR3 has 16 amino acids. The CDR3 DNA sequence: TGCGCCAGCAGCTTGGTGAGCAGGGGGCGTGCAGATACGCAGTATTTT. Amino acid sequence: CASSLVSRGRADTQYF.

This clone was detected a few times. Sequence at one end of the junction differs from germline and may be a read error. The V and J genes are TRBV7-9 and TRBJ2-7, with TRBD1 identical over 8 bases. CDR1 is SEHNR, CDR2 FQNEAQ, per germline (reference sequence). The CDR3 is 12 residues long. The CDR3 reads CASSPTGRDRIF. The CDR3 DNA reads TGTGCCAGCAGCCCCACCGGGCGGGACAGGATCTTC. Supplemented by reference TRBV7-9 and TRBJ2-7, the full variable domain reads DTGVSQNPRHKITKRGQNVTFRCDPISEHNRLYWYRQTLGQGPEFLTYFQNEAQLEKSRLLSDRFSAERPKGSFSTLEIQRTEQGDSAMYLCASSPTGRDRIFGPGTRLTVT.

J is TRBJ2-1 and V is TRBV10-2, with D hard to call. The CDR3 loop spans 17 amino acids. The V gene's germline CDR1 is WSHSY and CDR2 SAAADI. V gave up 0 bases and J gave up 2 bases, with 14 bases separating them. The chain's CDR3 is CASSESVQATAYNEQFF. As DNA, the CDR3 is TGCGCCAGCAGTGAGTCGGTGCAGGCCACCGCCTACAATGAGCAGTTCTTC.

The chain's CDR3 is CASTPGSVQPQHF. The DNA for the CDR3 is TGTGCCAGTACCCCGGGATCGGTTCAGCCCCAGCATTTT. This chain joins TRBV19 and TRBJ1-5; D remains unclear. Trimming stripped 7 bases from V and 6 bases from J, with 13 bases between. The length of the CDR3 is 13 residues. Germline CDR1 and CDR2: LNHDA and SQIVND (reference sequence).

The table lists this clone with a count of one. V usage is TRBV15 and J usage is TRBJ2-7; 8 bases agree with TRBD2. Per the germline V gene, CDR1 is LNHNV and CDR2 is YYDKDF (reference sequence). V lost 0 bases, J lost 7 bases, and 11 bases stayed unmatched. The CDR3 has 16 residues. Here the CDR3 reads CATSRDPSGSLGEQYF. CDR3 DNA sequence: TGTGCCACCAGCAGAGATCCGAGCGGGAGTCTGGGGGAGCAGTACTTC.